One sample yielded the 10 T cell receptor beta chains listed below, sequenced in a study of regulatory T cells in long-lasting Graves disease (dated by TCRdb to about 2021). Receptor amplification or capture employed multiplex PCR. Sequencing instrument: Illumina HiSeq 4000. CDR3 regions were amplified by Arm-PCR with iRepertoire HTBI primers to construct TCR beta libraries. The raw public reads went through TCRdb reprocessing: fastp at Q25, MiXCR clone calling, in-frame beta chains kept. Every distinct CDR3 protein forms one entry, paired with its most common genes and DNA. This sample comprises over 400,000 distinct CDR3 sequences, 14% of them detected only once. The ten most abundant clones make up under 20% of the sample. The time point label, read with the paper, signifies: newly diagnosed GD, antithyroid drugs for less than 3 months. For both TCR sequencing and RNA sequencing, RNA was extracted from PBMCs using TRIzol.

These data are also associated with another study on T cells in Graves' hyperthyroidism and ophthalmopathy.

This specimen was peripheral blood mononuclear cells (PBMCs), taken at new diagnosis, from a patient treated with antithyroid drugs. All receptors come from a woman aged 45-60 years with Graves disease. Donor details come from another sample of the same person, matched by shared clones.

Regarding this clonotype: A much larger clonotype is one base distant, so this may be a read error. This chain links TRBV5-5 with TRBJ2-1; D could derive from TRBD1 or TRBD2 (5 bases each). Germline loops: CDR1 SGHKS, CDR2 YYEKEE (reference sequence). The CDR3 is made up of 12 amino acids. With 3 bases removed from V and 11 bases from J, the gap between germline ends came to 12 bases. CDR3 loop: CASSSAQGQQFF. The CDR3, as DNA: TGTGCCAGCAGCTCCGCCCAGGGACAGCAGTTCTTC.

The genes are TRBV3-1 and TRBJ2-7; no definite D call. From germline, CDR1 is LGHDT and CDR2 YNNKEL (reference sequence). Trimming cost V 5 bases and J 2 bases, with 16 bases left between them. The CDR3 length is 15 residues. This CDR3 is CASSNEQVLTYEQYF. The DNA of the CDR3 is TGTGCCAGCAGCAACGAGCAAGTCCTAACCTACGAGCAGTACTTC.

The rearrangement uses TRBV29-1 and TRBJ2-5; D not resolved. CDR3 size: 13 residues. Per germline, CDR1 SQVTM and CDR2 ANQGSEA. Trimming pared 2 bases from V and 2 bases from J, leaving 9 bases between. CDR3 region: CSVEKTAQETQYF. In nucleotides, the CDR3 is TGCAGCGTTGAAAAAACAGCGCAAGAGACCCAGTACTTC.

The chain links TRBV28 to TRBJ2-3, with D perhaps TRBD1 or TRBD2 (5 bases each). V shed 0 bases and J shed 2 bases, with 9 bases lying between them. The CDR3 is 15 residues long. Germline CDR1 MDHEN, CDR2 SYDVKM. CDR3 sequence: CASSLWGEDTDTQYF. CDR3 DNA: TGTGCCAGCAGTTTATGGGGGGAAGACACAGATACGCAGTATTTT.

The J gene is TRBJ1-3, the V gene TRBV18, with D unresolved. In germline, CDR1 is KGHSH, CDR2 LQKENI. The CDR3 length is 15 residues. The V end was cut by 1 base, the J end by 2 bases, with 9 bases between. CDR3 nucleotides: TGTGCCAGCTCACCACTCCCAGTACCTGGAAACACCATATATTTT. This gives the protein CASSPLPVPGNTIYF.

In its sample, this clonotype was seen many times. The chain combines TRBV6-5 with TRBJ1-6; D remains unclear. CDR1 is MNHEY, CDR2 SVGAGI, per germline. With 2 bases removed from V and 5 bases from J, the gap between germline ends came to 7 bases. This CDR3 region has 14 residues. The CDR3 reads CASSYPWDNSPLHF. CDR3 nucleotide sequence: TGTGCCAGCAGTTACCCCTGGGATAATTCACCCCTCCACTTT.

This clonotype was recorded at least ten times. The CDR3 reads CASSLRGYQETQYF. CDR3 DNA: TGTGCCAGCAGTTTAAGGGGGTACCAAGAGACCCAGTACTTC. This chain uses TRBV12-3 or TRBV12-4 with TRBJ2-5; D is possibly TRBD1 (6 bases). The V and J ends lost 2 bases and 0 bases respectively, with 7 bases between them. CDR3 length equals 14 residues.

In this sample, this clonotype turned up a few times. The rearrangement joins TRBV6-2 or TRBV6-3 to TRBJ2-1, with D perhaps TRBD2 (6 bases). CDR1 is MNHEY and CDR2 is SVGEGT in the germline V gene. The CDR3 is 14 amino acids. The germline V and J ends were trimmed by 6 bases and 4 bases, with 13 bases remaining between them. CDR3 DNA: TGTGCCAGCAGGAAACATAGCGGATACAATGAGCAGTTCTTC. This sequence encodes CASRKHSGYNEQFF.

A few counts support this clonotype. The gene calls are TRBV28 and TRBJ1-4; tentatively, D is TRBD1 (5 bases). Trimming left V 6 bases short and J 3 bases short, with 14 bases between. CDR3 length: 15 amino acids. The germline V gene has CDR1 MDHEN and CDR2 SYDVKM. CDR3 region: CASSKNRLSNEKLFF. CDR3 nucleotides: TGTGCCAGCAGCAAAAACAGGTTGTCTAATGAAAAACTGTTTTTT.

A few counts support this clonotype. This rearrangement joins TRBV5-6 to TRBJ2-7; D not certain. V lost 4 bases and J 3 bases, leaving 14 bases between the germline ends. This CDR3 comprises 14 residues. CDR1 is SGHDT, CDR2 YYEEEE, per germline. DNA for the CDR3: TGTGCCAGCAGCCCCAGAAACACATTCTACGAGCAGTACTTC. It yields the protein CASSPRNTFYEQYF. The full variable domain, completed using reference TRBV5-6 and TRBJ2-7, is DAGVTQSPTHLIKTRGQQVTLRCSPKSGHDTVSWYQQALGQGPQFIFQYYEEEERQRGNFPDRFSGHQFPNYSSELNVNALLLGDSALYLCASSPRNTFYEQYFGPGTRLTVT.